Presented here are 13 T cell receptor beta chains from one specimen sequenced in a study of cytomegalovirus exposure and HLA in healthy donors (dated by TCRdb to 2016 to 2017). Library preparation employed the immunoSEQ multiplex PCR assay. A mixture of 60 forward primers for TCR Vbeta segments and 13 reverse primers for TCR Jbeta segments was used in the multiplex PCR. TCRdb holds this immuneACCESS table with in-frame rearrangements only. Some clones are missing; in checked studies, unresolved V genes explain under half, and the rest has no known cause. Across this sample there are 150,000 to 200,000 clones, with approximately 65% seen only once. The top ten constitute about 2.9% of the sample. What was sequenced was PBMCs. These receptors all stem from a man between 40 and 49 years old in good health and CMV-seronegative.

The J gene is TRBJ2-5, the V gene TRBV7-3; weak D call: TRBD2 (7 bases). The CDR3 totals 14 residues. Germline V gene lookup returns CDR1 SGHTA and CDR2 FQGTGA. V was pared by 0 bases and J by 5 bases, with 10 bases between. In DNA form, the CDR3 reads TGTGCCAGCAGCTTAACGGGAGGGGGGGAGACCCAGTACTTC. Its protein product is CASSLTGGGETQYF.

This clone occurred a few times. The V call is TRBV25-1, the J call TRBJ2-7, with a tentative D call TRBD2 (6 bases). Per germline, CDR1 MGHDK and CDR2 SYGVNS. The germline V and J ends were trimmed by 5 bases and 1 base, with 9 bases remaining between them. The CDR3 spans 13 residues. The CDR3 nucleotides are TGTGCCAGCAGTTTCCGGGGGTCCTACGAGCAGTACTTC. Its protein is CASSFRGSYEQYF.

The chain has TRBV6-1 and TRBJ2-4, with a tentative D call TRBD2 (5 bases). This CDR3 has 13 amino acids. V shed 10 bases and J shed 0 bases, with 10 bases lying between them. The germline CDR1 and CDR2 sequences are MNHNS and SASEGT. CDR3 nucleotide sequence: TGTGCCACCACTAGACTAGCCAAAAACATTCAGTACTTC. Translation: CATTRLAKNIQYF.

CDR3 DNA sequence: TGTGCCACCAGCAGCCCGGGACTCACTTACGAGCAGTACTTC. This encodes CATSSPGLTYEQYF. The chain couples TRBV15 to TRBJ2-7; D is possibly TRBD2 (6 bases). Trimming shortened V by 3 bases and J by 4 bases, and 13 bases separated the two germline ends. CDR3 size: 14 residues. The germline V gene encodes CDR1 LNHNV and CDR2 YYDKDF (reference sequence).

This sequence joins TRBV10-2 and TRBJ2-7; D gene ambiguous. Trimming removed 3 bases from V and 4 bases from J, with 4 bases in between. The CDR3 spans 11 residues. Per germline, CDR1 WSHSY and CDR2 SAAADI. CDR3 DNA sequence: TGCGCCAGCAGTGATCTGTACGAGCAGTACTTC. It is translated as CASSDLYEQYF.

This clone was seen only once. This chain joins TRBV6-1 and TRBJ2-3; 13 nucleotides match TRBD2. After removal of 7 bases from V and 4 bases from J, the junction contained 5 bases not matched to a gene. This CDR3 region has 15 residues. CDR1 is MNHNS and CDR2 is SASEGT in the germline V gene. CDR3 loop: CASTETSGGADTQYF. Written as DNA, the CDR3 is TGTGCCAGCACCGAAACTAGCGGGGGGGCAGATACGCAGTATTTT.

In its sample, this clone was seen once. V and J are TRBV7-2 and TRBJ2-7; 9 bases agree with TRBD1. The junction had 7 bases not matched to a gene; V was cut back by 8 bases and J by 5 bases. Germline values: CDR1 SGHTA, CDR2 FQGNSA. The CDR3 has 13 amino acids. CDR3 in DNA: TGTGCCAGCGGACTACAGGGGGCGGACGAGCAGTACTTC. This translates into CASGLQGADEQYF.

The CDR3 reads CASSQDWGEGQFDGANVLTF. DNA for the CDR3: TGCGCCAGCAGCCAAGATTGGGGGGAGGGCCAATTTGATGGGGCCAACGTCCTGACTTTC. J is TRBJ2-6 and V is TRBV4-3; TRBD2 matches at 7 bases. The ends lost 0 bases at V and 3 bases at J; junction bases unmatched: 14. This CDR3 has 20 amino acids. The V gene's germline CDR1 is LGHNA and CDR2 YSLEER.

The chain has TRBV19 and TRBJ2-1; D possibly corresponds to TRBD2 (6 bases). Germline V CDR1 and CDR2: LNHDA, SQIVND (reference sequence). The germline V and J ends were trimmed by 6 bases and 8 bases, with 14 bases remaining between them. The CDR3 is 13 amino acids. Here the CDR3 reads CASSGGTVDEQFF. CDR3 sequence (DNA): TGTGCCAGTAGCGGAGGGACCGTCGATGAGCAGTTCTTC. The full variable domain, rest sourced from reference TRBV19 and TRBJ2-1, is DGGITQSPKYLFRKEGQNVTLSCEQNLNHDAMYWYRQDPGQGLRLIYYSQIVNDFQKGDIAEGYSVSREKKESFPLTVTSAQKNPTAFYLCASSGGTVDEQFFGPGTRLTVL.

The chain links TRBV6-1 to TRBJ1-5, with TRBD1 as a possible D gene (5 bases). Germline V CDR1 and CDR2: MNHNS, SASEGT. The CDR3 totals 15 residues. Trimming shortened V by 5 bases and J by 3 bases, and 14 bases separated the two germline ends. CDR3 sequence reads: CASSTEAGVNQPQHF. CDR3 bases: TGTGCCAGCAGTACAGAGGCGGGGGTCAATCAGCCCCAGCATTTT.

The CDR3 DNA follows: TGTGCCAGCACCTCTAGCGGGACGACCTACGAGCAGTACTTC. Protein product: CASTSSGTTYEQYF. This rearrangement joins TRBV6-5 to TRBJ2-7; 9 bases align to TRBD2. Losses at the gene ends were 7 bases for V and 2 bases for J; bases not matched to a gene: 6. This CDR3 is built from 14 residues. Germline CDR1 and CDR2: MNHEY and SVGAGI.

The rearrangement links TRBV30 to TRBJ2-5; 14 nucleotides align to TRBD2. The V gene's germline CDR1 is GTSNPN and CDR2 SVGIG (reference sequence). V lost 0 bases and J lost 5; bases outside the gene matches: 5. The CDR3 sequence is 16 residues long. The CDR3 here is CAWSVRGLAGAETQYF. CDR3 nucleotides: TGTGCCTGGAGTGTACGGGGACTAGCGGGAGCGGAGACCCAGTACTTC.

The sample holds one count of this clone. The V and J genes are TRBV18 and TRBJ2-1, with TRBD1 matching 10 bases. The ends lost 6 bases at V and 5 bases at J; junction bases unmatched: 16. Germline assignment: CDR1 KGHSH and CDR2 LQKENI. The CDR3 contains 18 residues. The CDR3 bases are TGTGCCAGCTCGCCATCAGTCGGGGGACAGGGGACGGACAATGAGCAGTTCTTC. Translating it yields CASSPSVGGQGTDNEQFF.